This T cell receptor beta chain was sequenced in a study of blood T cell repertoires in COVID-19 (dated by TCRdb to the early 2020s). With regard to the full study: Collaborator samples came from the United States, Italy and Spain and covered acute and convalescent phases of COVID-19. The prospective study material was composed of cDNA or gDNA derived from T cells, B-cell-depleted T cells, or PBMCs. Deeply sampled blood TCRbeta repertoires from subjects exposed to, actively infected with, or recovered from COVID-19 were included in the dataset. A freely available public database, intended as a resource for researchers studying the immune response to SARS-CoV-2, is where the repertoires were released. The samples were drawn from two sources: the first 160 participants of the ongoing ImmuneRACE study, and fewer than 1,500 subjects contributed by 6 global collaborators. Nearly every sample came with metadata listing a de-identified subject ID, COVID-19 status, age in years and sex. HLA class I and class II types, where available, came from metadata supplied by the sample provider rather than from assay-based typing. The full study reports these points: The quantity of clinical and demographic metadata differed by source and by participant and was supplied without curation.

CDR1 is given as SSHAT and CDR2 as FNYEAQ, both from the germline V gene (reference sequence). The CDR3 has 15 amino acids, counting the end cysteine and phenylalanine. Only CDR3 DNA is held: 45 bases, read in frame from base 1. TCRbeta CDR3 regions were amplified from genomic DNA by means of the immunoSEQ Assay, a bias-controlled multiplex PCR. The paper's processing steps were these. The number of nucleated cells in each sample was estimated by amplification of reference gene primers within the assay. To quantify the absolute abundance of each unique TCRbeta CDR3 rearrangement, sequence reads were collapsed and filtered. For each sample, productive Simpson clonality was calculated by taking the square root of Simpson's diversity index across productive rearrangements. The table comes from immuneACCESS by way of TCRdb, which keeps in-frame sequences with V and J called. Part of the clones is missing from these tables; in studies checked, under half for an unresolved V gene and the rest for unknown reasons. Clonal size and the V and J genes are those of that table, whereas D and trimming came from the DNA. The sample table records about 170,000 clones; approximately 84% of these occur just once. The biggest ten clones account for 2.6% of the sample.

This clone was seen a single time. Its antigen has not been determined. One end of the junction does not line up with germline, which may come from a read error. Each collaborating institution followed its own protocols to collect whole blood in K2EDTA tubes. For TCRbeta analysis, collaborators shipped samples in one of three forms: frozen whole blood, isolated PBMCs, or DNA extracted from either of those sample types. This clonotype was obtained from a human donor with acute or convalescent COVID-19. The donor label of this sample is uncertain. This sequence uses TRBV7-7 and TRBJ1-4; 12 bases in the middle match TRBD1. Sequencing used peripheral blood. In nucleotide form, the sequence is TGTGCTAGCAGCCCCGGGACAGGGGGCAATGAAAAACTGTTTTTT. The resulting protein is CASSPGTGGNEKLFF.